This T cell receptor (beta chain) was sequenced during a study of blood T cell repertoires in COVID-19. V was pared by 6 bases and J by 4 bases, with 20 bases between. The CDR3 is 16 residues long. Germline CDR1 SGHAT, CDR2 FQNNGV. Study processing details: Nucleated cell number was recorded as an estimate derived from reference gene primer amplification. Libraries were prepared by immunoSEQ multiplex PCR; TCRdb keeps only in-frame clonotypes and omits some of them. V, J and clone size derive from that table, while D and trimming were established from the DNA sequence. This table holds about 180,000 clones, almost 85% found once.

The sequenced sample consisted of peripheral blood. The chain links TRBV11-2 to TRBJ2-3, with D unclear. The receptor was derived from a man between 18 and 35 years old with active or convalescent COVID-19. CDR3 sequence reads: CASRSLRIPASDTQYF. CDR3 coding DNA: TGTGCCAGCAGGTCGCTGAGGATTCCAGCATCAGATACGCAGTATTTT.